The 17 T cell receptor beta chains reported below all come from one sample, sequenced in a study of PD-L1 blockade in urothelial cancer. Assay used: immunoSEQ multiplex PCR; TCRdb lists only in-frame clones, some missing. The top ten hold more than 8% of the sample, which has tens of thousands of clones, around 80% seen once. The material sequenced was PBMCs, taken around atezolizumab (anti-PD-L1) treatment. Receptors were obtained from a man in his 70s with urothelial cancer.

The chain combines TRBV11-2 with TRBJ2-7, with 7 nucleotides matching TRBD2. V lost 1 base and J lost 2; bases outside the gene matches: 5. CDR3 length equals 15 residues. From germline, CDR1 is SGHAT and CDR2 FQNNGV. CDR3 protein: CASSLAGGGTYEQYF. DNA for the CDR3: TGTGCCAGCAGCTTAGCCGGGGGAGGGACCTACGAGCAGTACTTC.

The rearrangement links TRBV18 to TRBJ1-3; 7 positions agree with TRBD1. The CDR3 runs 16 residues. The germline gives CDR1 KGHSH, CDR2 LQKENI. Trimming cost V 5 bases and J 0 bases; bases outside gene matches: 7. CDR3 sequence reads: CASSTRTGSSGNTIYF. CDR3 DNA sequence: TGTGCCAGCTCAACCCGGACAGGAAGCTCTGGAAACACCATATATTTT. The variable domain in full, completed from reference TRBV18 and TRBJ1-3, reads NAGVMQNPRHLVRRRGQEARLRCSPMKGHSHVYWYRQLPEEGLKFMVYLQKENIIDESGMPKERFSAEFPKEGPSILRIQQVVRGDSAAYFCASSTRTGSSGNTIYFGEGSWLTVV.

This clone was detected only a few times. The chain uses TRBV7-2 and TRBJ1-2; D perhaps matches TRBD1 (5 bases). Germline V CDR1 and CDR2: SGHTA, FQGNSA. This CDR3 spans 12 amino acids. Trimming removed 1 base at V and 9 bases at J, with 9 bases between. This CDR3 is CASSLGTSSYTF. The CDR3 coding sequence is TGTGCCAGCAGCTTAGGGACATCGAGCTACACCTTC.

This rearrangement joins TRBV19 to TRBJ2-1, with 12 bases lining up with TRBD2. CDR3 length: 16 amino acids. From germline, CDR1 is LNHDA and CDR2 SQIVND (reference sequence). V gave up 5 bases and J gave up 3 bases; unmatched junction bases: 5. This CDR3 reads CASSSRLAGDYNEQFF. The CDR3, as DNA: TGTGCCAGTAGTTCAAGACTAGCGGGGGACTACAATGAGCAGTTCTTC.

This clone has only a few counts. The chain is built from TRBV5-6 and TRBJ1-1, with 11 bases identical to TRBD1. The germline V gene has CDR1 SGHDT and CDR2 YYEEEE. The CDR3 is 14 amino acids. V lost 3 bases, J lost 5 bases, and 3 bases stayed unmatched. The CDR3 is CASSSGQGATEAFF. CDR3 bases: TGTGCCAGCAGCTCAGGACAGGGGGCGACTGAAGCTTTCTTT.

The chain couples TRBV28 to TRBJ1-3; D is perhaps TRBD1 (5 bases). Trimming removed 6 bases at V and 2 bases at J, with 8 bases between. The CDR3 is made up of 13 amino acids. CDR1 is MDHEN, CDR2 SYDVKM, per germline. This CDR3 is CASRRQTGNTIYF. The CDR3 DNA sequence: TGTGCCAGCAGACGACAGACTGGAAACACCATATATTTT.

This clone was counted only a few times. This sequence joins TRBV19 and TRBJ1-2, with D possibly matching TRBD1 (5 bases). Trimming took off 7 bases at V and 8 bases at J, with 17 bases between the two ends. The CDR3 is 13 amino acids. The V gene's germline CDR1 is LNHDA and CDR2 SQIVND (reference sequence). CDR3 protein: CASKRGGGAGYTF. Written as DNA, the CDR3 is TGTGCCAGTAAACGGGGGGGAGGAGCGGGCTACACCTTC.

V gene TRBV7-2 combines with J gene TRBJ2-3; the match to TRBD2 covers 11 bases. Germline V lookup: CDR1 SGHTA, CDR2 FQGNSA. The junction had 7 bases not matched to a gene; V was cut back by 3 bases and J by 5 bases. This CDR3 contains 16 residues. The CDR3 DNA follows: TGTGCCAGCAGCTTGAAAACAGGACTAGCGGGAGATACGCAGTATTTT. Protein: CASSLKTGLAGDTQYF.

CDR3 nucleotide sequence: TGTGCCAGCAGCTTAGAACTAGCGGGAGGGTCAGATACGCAGTATTTT. Translated: CASSLELAGGSDTQYF. The chain recombines TRBV11-3 with TRBJ2-3, with TRBD2 identical over 13 bases. The germline CDR1 and CDR2 sequences are SGHNT and YENEEA. This CDR3 is built from 16 residues. V was pared by 0 bases and J by 4 bases, with 1 base of the junction left unmatched.

The V call is TRBV6-4, the J call TRBJ2-1; 11 positions match TRBD2. This CDR3 comprises 14 residues. CDR1 is MRHNA and CDR2 is SNTAGT in the germline V gene. V was clipped by 11 bases and J by 3 bases; unmatched bases: 6. CDR3 region: CAGASGRNYNEQFF. In DNA, the CDR3 is TGTGCCGGAGCTAGCGGGAGGAACTACAATGAGCAGTTCTTC.

V and J are TRBV30 and TRBJ1-1, with 7 bases identical to TRBD1. CDR1 and CDR2 (germline): GTSNPN, SVGIG (reference sequence). Losses at the gene ends were 0 bases for V and 5 bases for J; bases not matched to a gene: 9. The CDR3 has 15 amino acids. Here the CDR3 reads CAWSVALRGPTEAFF. The CDR3, as DNA: TGTGCCTGGAGTGTAGCGTTGAGGGGGCCAACTGAAGCTTTCTTT.

The chain uses TRBV15 and TRBJ1-2; 8 nucleotides match TRBD1. The CDR3 has 17 residues. Losses at the gene ends were 3 bases for V and 3 bases for J; bases not matched to a gene: 12. The V gene's germline CDR1 is LNHNV and CDR2 YYDKDF (reference sequence). CDR3 loop: CATSSRTGFISDYGYTF. CDR3 in DNA: TGTGCCACCAGCAGCCGGACAGGGTTCATATCCGACTATGGCTACACCTTC. Full variable domain (remainder filled in from reference TRBV15 and TRBJ1-2): DAMVIQNPRYQVTQFGKPVTLSCSQTLNHNVMYWYQQKSSQAPKLLFHYYDKDFNNEADTPDNFQSRRPNTSFCFLDIRSPGLGDTAMYLCATSSRTGFISDYGYTFGSGTRLTVV.

The rearrangement links TRBV7-9 to TRBJ2-2; D call uncertain. CDR1 and CDR2 from the germline V gene are SEHNR and FQNEAQ (reference sequence). The CDR3 runs to 13 residues. V shed 7 bases and J shed 1 base, with 7 bases lying between them. In DNA, the CDR3 is TGTGCCAGCACCCTTCTGAACACCGGGGAGCTGTTTTTT. Translating gives CASTLLNTGELFF.

CDR3 nucleotide sequence: TGTGCCAGCAGCTTGGTAGCATCGATGAACACTGAAGCTTTCTTT. This gives the protein CASSLVASMNTEAFF. The chain uses TRBV5-4 and TRBJ1-1; unclear D gene. V was pared by 0 bases and J by 0 bases, with 9 bases between. CDR3 size: 15 residues. Germline values: CDR1 SGHNT, CDR2 YYREEE (reference sequence).

The J gene is TRBJ1-2, the V gene TRBV20-1, with 8 bases matching TRBD1. The CDR3 runs to 11 residues. CDR1 DFQATT and CDR2 SNEGSKA come from the germline V gene (reference sequence). V was pared by 5 bases and J by 7 bases, with 3 bases of the junction left unmatched. The CDR3 protein is CSARTGSGYTF. DNA for the CDR3: TGCAGTGCTCGGACAGGGAGTGGCTACACCTTC.

The rearrangement uses TRBV18 and TRBJ2-2; 12 bases line up with TRBD2. Trimming at V came to 2 bases and at J to 6 bases, leaving 4 bases not matched to a gene. The CDR3 spans 16 residues. CDR1 and CDR2 (germline): KGHSH, LQKENI. CDR3 bases: TGTGCCAGCTCACCATCAGGACTAGCGGGGTCCGGGGAGCTGTTTTTT. Amino acids: CASSPSGLAGSGELFF.

V gene TRBV19 combines with J gene TRBJ1-1, with 8 bases aligning to TRBD1. The CDR3 spans 18 residues. V shed 1 base, J shed 0 bases, and the junction held 10 bases outside the gene matches. Germline assignment: CDR1 LNHDA and CDR2 SQIVND (reference sequence). CDR3 sequence reads: CASSIGTGGKSMNTEAFF. CDR3 sequence (DNA): TGTGCCAGTAGTATAGGTACAGGGGGAAAAAGTATGAACACTGAAGCTTTCTTT. The full variable domain, completed using reference TRBV19 and TRBJ1-1, is DGGITQSPKYLFRKEGQNVTLSCEQNLNHDAMYWYRQDPGQGLRLIYYSQIVNDFQKGDIAEGYSVSREKKESFPLTVTSAQKNPTAFYLCASSIGTGGKSMNTEAFFGQGTRLTVV.